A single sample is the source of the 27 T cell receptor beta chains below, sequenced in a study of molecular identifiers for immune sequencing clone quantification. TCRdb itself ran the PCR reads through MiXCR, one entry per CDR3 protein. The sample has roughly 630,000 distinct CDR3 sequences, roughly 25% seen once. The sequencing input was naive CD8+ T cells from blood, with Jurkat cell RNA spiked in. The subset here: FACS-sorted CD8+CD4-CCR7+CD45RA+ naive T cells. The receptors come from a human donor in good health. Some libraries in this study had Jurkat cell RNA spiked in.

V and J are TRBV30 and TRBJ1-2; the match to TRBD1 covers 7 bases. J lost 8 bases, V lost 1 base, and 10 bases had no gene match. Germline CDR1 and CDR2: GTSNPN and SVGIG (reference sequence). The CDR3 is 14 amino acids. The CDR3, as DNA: TGTGCCTGGAGTGGATCGGAAACAGGGGACGGCTACACCTTC. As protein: CAWSGSETGDGYTF.

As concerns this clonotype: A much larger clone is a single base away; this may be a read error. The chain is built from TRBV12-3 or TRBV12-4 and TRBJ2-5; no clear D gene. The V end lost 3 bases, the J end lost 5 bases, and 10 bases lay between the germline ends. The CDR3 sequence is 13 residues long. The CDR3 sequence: CASSFGANETQYF. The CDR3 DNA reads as TGTGCCAGCAGTTTTGGAGCGAACGAGACCCAGTACTTC.

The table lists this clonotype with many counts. CDR3 region: CASSSGTSWEKLFF. The CDR3 region has the DNA TGTGCCAGCAGTTCCGGGACATCCTGGGAAAAACTGTTTTTT. The chain joins TRBV27 to TRBJ1-4; weak D call: TRBD1 (6 bases). This CDR3 comprises 14 residues. Germline values: CDR1 MNHEY, CDR2 SMNVEV (reference sequence). Trimming cost V 4 bases and J 8 bases, with 14 bases left between them.

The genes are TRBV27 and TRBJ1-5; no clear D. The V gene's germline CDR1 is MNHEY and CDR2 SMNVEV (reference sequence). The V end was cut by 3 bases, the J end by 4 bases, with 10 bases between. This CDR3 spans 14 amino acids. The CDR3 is CASSFLLGNQPQHF. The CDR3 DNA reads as TGTGCCAGCAGTTTCCTACTGGGTAATCAGCCCCAGCATTTT.

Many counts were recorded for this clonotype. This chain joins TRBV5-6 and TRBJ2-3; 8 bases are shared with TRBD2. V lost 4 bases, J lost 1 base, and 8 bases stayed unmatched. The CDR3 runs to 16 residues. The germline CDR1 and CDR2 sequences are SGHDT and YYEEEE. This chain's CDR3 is CASSRTGTRGTDTQYF. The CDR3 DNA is TGTGCCAGCAGCAGGACCGGGACTAGGGGCACAGATACGCAGTATTTT. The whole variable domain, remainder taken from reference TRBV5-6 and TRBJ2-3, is DAGVTQSPTHLIKTRGQQVTLRCSPKSGHDTVSWYQQALGQGPQFIFQYYEEEERQRGNFPDRFSGHQFPNYSSELNVNALLLGDSALYLCASSRTGTRGTDTQYFGPGTRLTVL.

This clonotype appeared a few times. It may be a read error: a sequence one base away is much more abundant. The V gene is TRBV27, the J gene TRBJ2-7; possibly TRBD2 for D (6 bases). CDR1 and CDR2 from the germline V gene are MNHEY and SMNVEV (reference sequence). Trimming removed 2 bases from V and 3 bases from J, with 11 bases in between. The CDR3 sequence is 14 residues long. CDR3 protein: CASSLGAGHYEQYF. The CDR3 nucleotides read TGTGCCAGCAGTTTAGGAGCGGGCCACTACGAGCAGTACTTC.

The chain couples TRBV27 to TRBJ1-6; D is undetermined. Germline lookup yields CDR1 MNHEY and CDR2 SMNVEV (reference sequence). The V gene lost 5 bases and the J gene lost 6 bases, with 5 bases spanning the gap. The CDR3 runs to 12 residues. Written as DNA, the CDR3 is TGTGCCAGCAGTGGGGTTAATTCACCCCTCCACTTT. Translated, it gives CASSGVNSPLHF.

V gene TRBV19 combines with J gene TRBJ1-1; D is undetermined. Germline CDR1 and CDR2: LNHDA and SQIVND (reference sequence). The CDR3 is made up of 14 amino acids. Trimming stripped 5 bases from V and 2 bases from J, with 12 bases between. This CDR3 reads CASSAEFLNTEAFF. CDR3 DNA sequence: TGTGCCAGTAGTGCCGAATTCTTAAACACTGAAGCTTTCTTT.

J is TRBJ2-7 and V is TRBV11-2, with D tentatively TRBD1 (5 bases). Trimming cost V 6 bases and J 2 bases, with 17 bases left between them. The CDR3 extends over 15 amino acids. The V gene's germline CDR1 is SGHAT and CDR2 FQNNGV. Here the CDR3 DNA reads TGTGCCAGCAGTTTGCAGCAAGGACAAACCTACGAGCAGTACTTC. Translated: CASSLQQGQTYEQYF.

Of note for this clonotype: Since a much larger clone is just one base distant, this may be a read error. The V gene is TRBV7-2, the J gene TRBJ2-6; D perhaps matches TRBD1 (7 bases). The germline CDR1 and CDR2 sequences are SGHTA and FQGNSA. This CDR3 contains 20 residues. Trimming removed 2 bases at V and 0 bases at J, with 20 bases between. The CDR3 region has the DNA TGTGCCAGCAGCTTAATTCGTGAGACAGGGAGGTTCTCTGGGGCCAACGTCCTGACTTTC. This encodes CASSLIRETGRFSGANVLTF.

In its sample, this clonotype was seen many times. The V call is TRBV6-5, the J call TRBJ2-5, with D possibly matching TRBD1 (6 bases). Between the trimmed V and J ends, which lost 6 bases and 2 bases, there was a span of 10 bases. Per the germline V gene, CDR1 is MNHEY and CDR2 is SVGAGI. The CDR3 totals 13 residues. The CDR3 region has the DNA TGTGCCAGCAGCCAACAGGGACAAGAGACCCAGTACTTC. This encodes CASSQQGQETQYF.

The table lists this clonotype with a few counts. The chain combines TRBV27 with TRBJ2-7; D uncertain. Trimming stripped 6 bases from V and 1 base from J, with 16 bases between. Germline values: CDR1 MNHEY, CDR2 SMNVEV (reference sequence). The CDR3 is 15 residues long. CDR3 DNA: TGTGCCAGCAGCCCGAATAGGCCTAAATCCTACGAGCAGTACTTC. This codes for CASSPNRPKSYEQYF.

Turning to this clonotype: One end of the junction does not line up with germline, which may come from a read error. CDR3 residues: CASKGFSCDEQSF. In DNA form, the CDR3 reads TGTGCCAGCAAGGGTTTTAGTTGTGACGAGCAGTCCTTC. The chain uses TRBV12-3 or TRBV12-4 and TRBJ2-7; D uncertain. There are 13 residues in the CDR3.

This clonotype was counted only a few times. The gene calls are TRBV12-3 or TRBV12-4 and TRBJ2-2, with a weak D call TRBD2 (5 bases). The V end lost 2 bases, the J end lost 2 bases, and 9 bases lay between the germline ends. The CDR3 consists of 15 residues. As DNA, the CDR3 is TGTGCCAGCAGTTTACGGACTTATAACACCGGGGAGCTGTTTTTT. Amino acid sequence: CASSLRTYNTGELFF.

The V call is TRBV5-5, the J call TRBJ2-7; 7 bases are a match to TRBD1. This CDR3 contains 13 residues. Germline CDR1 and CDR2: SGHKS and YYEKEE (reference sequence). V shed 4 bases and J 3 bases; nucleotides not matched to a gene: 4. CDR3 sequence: CASSNRDSYEQYF. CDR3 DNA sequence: TGTGCCAGCAGCAACCGGGACAGCTACGAGCAGTACTTC.

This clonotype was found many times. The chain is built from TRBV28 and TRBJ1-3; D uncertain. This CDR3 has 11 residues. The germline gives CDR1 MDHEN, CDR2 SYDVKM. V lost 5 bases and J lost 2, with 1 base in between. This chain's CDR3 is CASSTGNTIYF. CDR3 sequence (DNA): TGTGCCAGCAGTACTGGAAACACCATATATTTT.

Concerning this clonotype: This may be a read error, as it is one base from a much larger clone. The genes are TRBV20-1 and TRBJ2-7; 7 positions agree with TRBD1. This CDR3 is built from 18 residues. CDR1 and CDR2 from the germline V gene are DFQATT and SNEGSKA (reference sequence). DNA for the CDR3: TGCAGTGCTAGAGATCCAACCACTATAAGGGGGCCCGACTACGAGCGGTACTTC. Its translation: CSARDPTTIRGPDYERYF.

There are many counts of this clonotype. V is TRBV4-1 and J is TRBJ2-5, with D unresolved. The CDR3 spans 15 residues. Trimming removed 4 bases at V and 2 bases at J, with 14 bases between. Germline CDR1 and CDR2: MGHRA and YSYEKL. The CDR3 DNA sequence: TGCGCCAGCAGCCCAAGCGAGGACGGTCAAGAGACCCAGTACTTC. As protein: CASSPSEDGQETQYF.

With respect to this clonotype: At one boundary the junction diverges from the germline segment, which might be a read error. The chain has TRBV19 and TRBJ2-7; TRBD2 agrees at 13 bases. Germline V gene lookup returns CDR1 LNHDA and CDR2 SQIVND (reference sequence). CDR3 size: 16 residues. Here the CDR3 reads CASSPRLAGGAYEPYF. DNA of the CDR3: TGTGCCAGTAGCCCAAGACTAGCGGGGGGCGCCTACGAGCCGTACTTC.

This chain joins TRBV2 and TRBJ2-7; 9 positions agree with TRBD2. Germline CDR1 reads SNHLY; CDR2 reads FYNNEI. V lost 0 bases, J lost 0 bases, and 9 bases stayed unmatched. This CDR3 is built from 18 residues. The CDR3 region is CASSEALGTSFYSYEQYF. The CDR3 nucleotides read TGTGCCAGCAGTGAAGCGCTGGGGACTAGCTTTTACTCCTACGAGCAGTACTTC.

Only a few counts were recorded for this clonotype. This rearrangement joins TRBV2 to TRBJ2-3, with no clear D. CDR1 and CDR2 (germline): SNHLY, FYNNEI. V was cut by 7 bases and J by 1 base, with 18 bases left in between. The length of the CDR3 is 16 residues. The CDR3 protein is CASTWSSSDRTDTQYF. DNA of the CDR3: TGTGCCAGCACCTGGTCGAGTAGTGATCGCACAGATACGCAGTATTTT.

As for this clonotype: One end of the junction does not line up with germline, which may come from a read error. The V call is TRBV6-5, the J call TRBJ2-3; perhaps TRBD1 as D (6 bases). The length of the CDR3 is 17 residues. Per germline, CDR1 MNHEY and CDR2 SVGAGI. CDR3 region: CASSYSGRQGTTDTRYF. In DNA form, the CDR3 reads TGTGCCAGCAGTTACTCAGGGCGCCAGGGGACCACAGATACGCGGTATTTT.

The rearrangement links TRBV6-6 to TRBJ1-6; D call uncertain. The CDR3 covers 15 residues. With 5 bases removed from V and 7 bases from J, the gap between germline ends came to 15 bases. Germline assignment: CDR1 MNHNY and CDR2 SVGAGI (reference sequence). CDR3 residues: CASSPYTEDNSPLHF. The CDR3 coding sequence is TGTGCCAGCAGTCCTTACACAGAAGACAATTCACCCCTCCACTTT.

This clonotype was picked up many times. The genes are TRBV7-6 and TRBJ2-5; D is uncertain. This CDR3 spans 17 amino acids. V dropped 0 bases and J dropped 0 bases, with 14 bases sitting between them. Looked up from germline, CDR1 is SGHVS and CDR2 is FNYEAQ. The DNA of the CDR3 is TGTGCCAGCAGCTTAGCCGGTGTCCCCAGGTACCAAGAGACCCAGTACTTC. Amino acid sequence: CASSLAGVPRYQETQYF.

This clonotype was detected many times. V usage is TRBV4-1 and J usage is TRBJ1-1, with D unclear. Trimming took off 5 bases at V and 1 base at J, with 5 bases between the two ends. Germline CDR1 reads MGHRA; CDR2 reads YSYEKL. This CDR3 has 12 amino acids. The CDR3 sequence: CASSGSNTEAFF. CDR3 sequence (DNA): TGCGCCAGCAGCGGTTCGAACACTGAAGCTTTCTTT.

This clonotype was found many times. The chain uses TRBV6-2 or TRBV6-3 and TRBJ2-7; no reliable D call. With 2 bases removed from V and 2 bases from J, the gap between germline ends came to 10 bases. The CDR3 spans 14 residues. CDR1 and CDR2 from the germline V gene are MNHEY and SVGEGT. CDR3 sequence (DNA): TGTGCCAGCAGTTACCCGGACCGAGCCTACGAGCAGTACTTC. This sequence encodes CASSYPDRAYEQYF.

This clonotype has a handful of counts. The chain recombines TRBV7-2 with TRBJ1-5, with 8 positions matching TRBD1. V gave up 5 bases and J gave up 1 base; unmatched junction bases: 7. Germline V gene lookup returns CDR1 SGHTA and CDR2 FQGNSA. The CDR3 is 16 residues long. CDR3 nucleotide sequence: TGTGCCAGCAGCCCTGGACAGGGACAAAGCAATCAGCCCCAGCATTTT. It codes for CASSPGQGQSNQPQHF.